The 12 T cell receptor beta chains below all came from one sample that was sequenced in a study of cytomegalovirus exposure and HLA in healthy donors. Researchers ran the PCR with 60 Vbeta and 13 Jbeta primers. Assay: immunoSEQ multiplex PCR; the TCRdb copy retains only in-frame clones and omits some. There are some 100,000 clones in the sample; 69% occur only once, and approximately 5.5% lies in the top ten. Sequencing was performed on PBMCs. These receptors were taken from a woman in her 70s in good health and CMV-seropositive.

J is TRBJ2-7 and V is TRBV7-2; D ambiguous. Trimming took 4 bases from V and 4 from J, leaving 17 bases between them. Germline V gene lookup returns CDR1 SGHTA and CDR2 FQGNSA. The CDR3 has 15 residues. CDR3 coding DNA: TGTGCCAGCAGCTCTCCTGTAGGAGCTCAGTACGAGCAGTACTTC. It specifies CASSSPVGAQYEQYF.

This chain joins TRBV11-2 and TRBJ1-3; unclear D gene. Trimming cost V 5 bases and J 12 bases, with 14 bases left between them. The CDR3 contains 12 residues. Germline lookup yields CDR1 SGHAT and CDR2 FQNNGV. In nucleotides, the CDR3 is TGTGCCAGCAGCCCCCTTACCGCAGGCATATATTTT. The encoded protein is CASSPLTAGIYF.

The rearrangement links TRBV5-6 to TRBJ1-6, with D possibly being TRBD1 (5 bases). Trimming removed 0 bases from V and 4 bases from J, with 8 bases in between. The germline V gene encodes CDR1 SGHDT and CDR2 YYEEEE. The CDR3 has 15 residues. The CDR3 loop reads CASSLGGGYNSPLHF. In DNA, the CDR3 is TGTGCCAGCAGCTTGGGGGGGGGATATAATTCACCCCTCCACTTT.

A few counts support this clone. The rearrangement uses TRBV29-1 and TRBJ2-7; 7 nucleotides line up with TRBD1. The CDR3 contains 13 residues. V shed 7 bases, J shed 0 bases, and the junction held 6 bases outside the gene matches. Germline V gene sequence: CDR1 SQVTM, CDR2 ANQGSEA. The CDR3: CSAKGGSSYEQYF. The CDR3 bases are TGCAGCGCCAAAGGGGGCAGCTCCTACGAGCAGTACTTC.

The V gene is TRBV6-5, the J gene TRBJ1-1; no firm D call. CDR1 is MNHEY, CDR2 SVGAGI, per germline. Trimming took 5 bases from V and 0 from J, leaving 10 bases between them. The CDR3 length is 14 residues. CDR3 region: CASSRGILNTEAFF. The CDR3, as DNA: TGTGCCAGCAGTCGAGGGATCTTGAACACTGAAGCTTTCTTT.

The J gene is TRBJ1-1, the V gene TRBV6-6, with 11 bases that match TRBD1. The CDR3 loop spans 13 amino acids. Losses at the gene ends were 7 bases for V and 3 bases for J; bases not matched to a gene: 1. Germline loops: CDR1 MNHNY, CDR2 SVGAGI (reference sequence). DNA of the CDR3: TGTGCCAGCAAGGGACAGGGGGACACTGAAGCTTTCTTT. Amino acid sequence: CASKGQGDTEAFF.

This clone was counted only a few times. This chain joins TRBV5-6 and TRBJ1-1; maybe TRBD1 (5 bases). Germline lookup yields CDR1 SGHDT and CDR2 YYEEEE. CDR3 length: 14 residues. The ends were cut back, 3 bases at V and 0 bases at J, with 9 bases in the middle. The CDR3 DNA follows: TGTGCCAGCAGCTCCAGGGCAATGAACACTGAAGCTTTCTTT. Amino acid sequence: CASSSRAMNTEAFF.

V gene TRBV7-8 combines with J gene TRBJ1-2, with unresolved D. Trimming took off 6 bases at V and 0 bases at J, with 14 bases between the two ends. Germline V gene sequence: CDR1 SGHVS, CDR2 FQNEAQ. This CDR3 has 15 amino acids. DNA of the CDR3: TGTGCCAGCAGTCAAGAGGGAGGATCTAACTATGGCTACACCTTC. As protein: CASSQEGGSNYGYTF.

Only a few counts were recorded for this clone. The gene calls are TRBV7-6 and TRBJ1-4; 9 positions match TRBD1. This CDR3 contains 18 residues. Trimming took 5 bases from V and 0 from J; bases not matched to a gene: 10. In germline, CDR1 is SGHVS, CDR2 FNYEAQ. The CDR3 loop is CASSPGQGIAATNEKLFF. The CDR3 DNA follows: TGTGCCAGCAGCCCGGGACAGGGAATAGCCGCAACTAATGAAAAACTGTTTTTT.

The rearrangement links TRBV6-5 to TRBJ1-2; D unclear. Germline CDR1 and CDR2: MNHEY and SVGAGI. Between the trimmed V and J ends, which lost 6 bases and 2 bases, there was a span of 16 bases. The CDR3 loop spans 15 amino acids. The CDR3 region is CASSPPGESNYGYTF. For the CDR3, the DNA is TGTGCCAGCAGCCCGCCCGGGGAGAGCAACTATGGCTACACCTTC.

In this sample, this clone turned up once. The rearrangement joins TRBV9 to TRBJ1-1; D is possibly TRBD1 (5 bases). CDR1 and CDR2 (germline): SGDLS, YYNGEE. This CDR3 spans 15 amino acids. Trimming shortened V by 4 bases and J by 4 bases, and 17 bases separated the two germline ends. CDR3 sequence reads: CASSPRTSIGTEAFF. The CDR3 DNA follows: TGTGCCAGCAGCCCCAGGACATCCATCGGCACTGAAGCTTTCTTT.

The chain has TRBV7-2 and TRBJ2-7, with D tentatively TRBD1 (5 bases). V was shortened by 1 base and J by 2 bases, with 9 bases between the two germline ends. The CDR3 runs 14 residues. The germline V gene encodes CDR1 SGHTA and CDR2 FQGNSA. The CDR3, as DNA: TGTGCCAGCAGCTTAGTGGGGCCCACCTACGAGCAGTACTTC. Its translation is CASSLVGPTYEQYF.